The 25 T cell receptor beta chains presented below share a single source sample, sequenced in a study of blood T cell repertoires in COVID-19. Libraries were prepared by immunoSEQ multiplex PCR; TCRdb keeps only in-frame clonotypes and omits some of them. The sample lists some 340,000 clones, 85% occurring once. Specimen: peripheral blood. These receptors came from a woman aged 18-29 years with acute or convalescent COVID-19.

This clone was seen just once. The chain is built from TRBV28 and TRBJ2-5; perhaps TRBD2 as D (6 bases). Germline lookup yields CDR1 MDHEN and CDR2 SYDVKM. The germline V and J ends were trimmed by 8 bases and 2 bases, with 15 bases remaining between them. The CDR3 covers 14 residues. The CDR3 spells CASGGTGNQETQYF. In DNA form, the CDR3 reads TGTGCCAGCGGGGGGACCGGGAATCAAGAGACCCAGTACTTC.

V is TRBV28 and J is TRBJ1-1; a possible D gene is TRBD1 (5 bases). The CDR3 length is 16 residues. The germline V and J ends were trimmed by 5 bases and 4 bases, with 20 bases remaining between them. CDR1 and CDR2 (germline): MDHEN, SYDVKM. CDR3 DNA sequence: TGTGCCAGCAGTCTTAGACAGTTTGAATTGGGCACTGAAGCTTTCTTT. This translates into CASSLRQFELGTEAFF. The whole variable domain, remainder taken from reference TRBV28 and TRBJ1-1, is DVKVTQSSRYLVKRTGEKVFLECVQDMDHENMFWYRQDPGLGLRLIYFSYDVKMKEKGDIPEGYSVSREKKERFSLILESASTNQTSMYLCASSLRQFELGTEAFFGQGTRLTVV.

J is TRBJ1-3 and V is TRBV7-9; D uncertain. Trimming stripped 4 bases from V and 1 base from J, with 14 bases between. The CDR3 has 16 amino acids. Germline lookup yields CDR1 SEHNR and CDR2 FQNEAQ (reference sequence). CDR3 sequence reads: CASSSRRGDSGNTIYF. In DNA form, the CDR3 reads TGTGCCAGCAGCTCGCGGCGGGGTGATTCTGGAAACACCATATATTTT.

This clone has more than one count but fewer than ten. CDR3: CASSYEPTENTEAFF. CDR3 nucleotides: TGTGCCAGCAGTTACGAACCGACAGAGAACACTGAAGCTTTCTTT. The rearrangement joins TRBV6-5 to TRBJ1-1; a possible D gene is TRBD1 (5 bases). Trimming took 2 bases from V and 1 from J, leaving 11 bases between them. The CDR3 length is 15 residues. Looked up from germline, CDR1 is MNHEY and CDR2 is SVGAGI.

The chain joins TRBV28 to TRBJ1-2; 7 bases align to TRBD1. Trimming cost V 5 bases and J 7 bases; bases outside gene matches: 22. Germline assignment: CDR1 MDHEN and CDR2 SYDVKM. This CDR3 comprises 18 residues. The CDR3 DNA follows: TGTGCCAGCAGTGCCGGGGGACAGAGTGGCTTGCTTTCCTCTGGCTACACCTTC. It codes for CASSAGGQSGLLSSGYTF.

The gene calls are TRBV28 and TRBJ1-1, with a weak D call TRBD1 (5 bases). CDR1 MDHEN and CDR2 SYDVKM come from the germline V gene. The CDR3 runs 13 residues. V was pared by 5 bases and J by 11 bases, with 18 bases between. CDR3 residues: CASSQGALLRAFF. DNA of the CDR3: TGTGCCAGCAGTCAAGGGGCCCTCCTTAGGGCTTTCTTT.

Only one count was recorded for this clone. V is TRBV11-3 and J is TRBJ2-1, with D uncertain. Looked up from germline, CDR1 is SGHNT and CDR2 is YENEEA. V shed 5 bases and J shed 3 bases, with 5 bases lying between them. The length of the CDR3 is 12 residues. The CDR3 DNA reads TGTGCCAGCAGCCTTCTCTACAATGAGCAGTTCTTC. This sequence encodes CASSLLYNEQFF. Full variable domain (remainder filled in from reference TRBV11-3 and TRBJ2-1): EAGVVQSPRYKIIEKKQPVAFWCNPISGHNTLYWYLQNLGQGPELLIRYENEEAVDDSQLPKDRFSAERLKGVDSTLKIQPAELGDSAVYLCASSLLYNEQFFGPGTRLTVL.

The chain links TRBV6-6 to TRBJ1-1; 7 bases map to TRBD1. Germline CDR1 and CDR2: MNHNY and SVGAGI (reference sequence). J gave up 0 bases and V 1 base, and 5 bases lay outside the gene matches. CDR3 length: 16 residues. CDR3 sequence: CASSYYKTGMNTEAFF. CDR3 DNA: TGTGCCAGCAGTTACTACAAGACAGGGATGAACACTGAAGCTTTCTTT.

The table lists this clone with a few counts. This chain uses TRBV2 with TRBJ2-1, with 8 bases that match TRBD2. The V gene end was trimmed by 6 bases and the J gene end by 11 bases; junction bases not matched to a gene: 24. Germline values: CDR1 SNHLY, CDR2 FYNNEI. The CDR3 has 18 amino acids. DNA for the CDR3: TGTGCCAGCAGGGACCCCCTAGGGGGGAGCGGGAGTTGGGCTCAGCAGTTCTTC. This gives the protein CASRDPLGGSGSWAQQFF.

In this sample, this clone turned up once. The V gene is TRBV3-1 (or the pseudogene TRBV3-2), the J gene TRBJ1-6; perhaps TRBD1 as D (5 bases). Germline V gives CDR1 LGHDT, CDR2 YNNKEL (reference sequence). The length of the CDR3 is 16 residues. Trimming removed 0 bases from V and 12 bases from J, with 18 bases in between. The CDR3 here is CASSQDLTDLVGPLHF. CDR3 DNA: TGTGCCAGCAGCCAAGATCTGACAGACTTGGTCGGACCCCTCCACTTT.

The chain uses TRBV28 and TRBJ2-2; 8 bases map to TRBD1. Germline trimming cut 8 bases from V and 4 bases from J; bases unmatched to any gene: 9. CDR3 size: 15 residues. Germline lookup yields CDR1 MDHEN and CDR2 SYDVKM. CDR3 in DNA: TGTGCCAGCCGTTCACAGGGGGTAGGCACCGGGGAGCTGTTTTTT. It encodes CASRSQGVGTGELFF.

The gene calls are TRBV27 and TRBJ2-5, with 7 nucleotides matching TRBD2. CDR3 length equals 14 residues. Unmatched junction bases numbered 6, after V lost 3 bases and J lost 5 bases. Germline V lookup: CDR1 MNHEY, CDR2 SMNVEV (reference sequence). CDR3 sequence reads: CASSLGGEGETQYF. CDR3 sequence (DNA): TGTGCCAGCAGTTTGGGGGGGGAGGGGGAGACCCAGTACTTC.

This chain links TRBV5-6 with TRBJ1-5; 7 nucleotides agree with TRBD1. Germline V gives CDR1 SGHDT, CDR2 YYEEEE. The CDR3 consists of 16 residues. The junction had 12 bases not matched to a gene; V was cut back by 5 bases and J by 4 bases. The CDR3 DNA reads as TGTGCCAGCAGGGTTTTTACAGGGGTTGGGAATCAGCCCCAGCATTTT. It yields the protein CASRVFTGVGNQPQHF.

The chain is built from TRBV5-6 and TRBJ1-1; D perhaps matches TRBD1 (5 bases). This CDR3 spans 13 amino acids. Trimming took off 7 bases at V and 4 bases at J, with 14 bases between the two ends. Germline V lookup: CDR1 SGHDT, CDR2 YYEEEE. CDR3 in DNA: TGTGCCAGCCTGTCAGGGATGGGCACTGAAGCTTTCTTT. Translation: CASLSGMGTEAFF.

This clone was picked up a small number of times. Sequence at one end of the junction differs from germline and may be a read error. This rearrangement joins TRBV7-8 to TRBJ2-7; a weak D match, TRBD2 (5 bases). The CDR3 length is 15 residues. Germline V gives CDR1 SGHVS, CDR2 FQNEAQ. The CDR3 reads CASRLAGGLRNEQYF. The CDR3, as DNA: TGTGCCAGCAGATTAGCCGGAGGTCTGAGAAACGAGCAGTACTTC. Combining the CDR3 with reference TRBV7-8 and TRBJ2-7 gives the whole variable domain GAGVSQSPRYKVAKRGQDVALRCDPISGHVSLFWYQQALGQGPEFLTYFQNEAQLDKSGLPSDRFFAERPEGSVSTLKIQRTQQEDSAVYLCASRLAGGLRNEQYFGPGTRLTVT.

The chain employs TRBV9 and TRBJ1-2; 12 nucleotides match TRBD1. The CDR3 runs 15 residues. Germline V gene lookup returns CDR1 SGDLS and CDR2 YYNGEE. V dropped 4 bases and J dropped 4; count of bases not matched to a gene: 5. CDR3 protein: CASSPGTGGSYGYTF. The DNA of the CDR3 is TGTGCCAGCAGCCCCGGGACAGGGGGCAGCTATGGCTACACCTTC. Filled out from reference TRBV9 and TRBJ1-2, the complete variable domain reads DSGVTQTPKHLITATGQRVTLRCSPRSGDLSVYWYQQSLDQGLQFLIQYYNGEERAKGNILERFSAQQFPDLHSELNLSSLELGDSALYFCASSPGTGGSYGYTFGSGTRLTVV.

The chain combines TRBV9 with TRBJ1-1, with 9 bases identical to TRBD1. There are 17 residues in the CDR3. Germline CDR1 is SGDLS and CDR2 is YYNGEE. Trimming took 4 bases from V and 2 from J; bases not matched to a gene: 12. CDR3 sequence (DNA): TGTGCCAGCAGCCCCGCCGGGACAGGGCTTGGTAACACTGAAGCTTTCTTT. It encodes CASSPAGTGLGNTEAFF. The full variable domain, with the rest looked up from reference TRBV9 and TRBJ1-1, is DSGVTQTPKHLITATGQRVTLRCSPRSGDLSVYWYQQSLDQGLQFLIQYYNGEERAKGNILERFSAQQFPDLHSELNLSSLELGDSALYFCASSPAGTGLGNTEAFFGQGTRLTVV.

This chain uses TRBV4-1 with TRBJ1-1; tentatively, D is TRBD1 (6 bases). There are 14 residues in the CDR3. Germline CDR1 and CDR2: MGHRA and YSYEKL. V shed 4 bases and J shed 1 base, with 10 bases lying between them. Here the CDR3 reads CASSPRGGNTEAFF. The CDR3, as DNA: TGCGCCAGCAGCCCGAGAGGGGGGAACACTGAAGCTTTCTTT.

This clone was seen only a few times. The gene calls are TRBV30 and TRBJ2-7; a possible D gene is TRBD1 (6 bases). V was trimmed by 0 bases and J by 9 bases, leaving 24 bases between them. Germline V lookup: CDR1 GTSNPN, CDR2 SVGIG (reference sequence). CDR3 length equals 16 residues. The CDR3 region is CAWSVGSGGNKLAQYF. The CDR3 nucleotides are TGTGCCTGGAGTGTTGGTAGTGGGGGCAATAAGCTTGCGCAGTACTTC.

The J gene is TRBJ2-5, the V gene TRBV19, with TRBD2 matching over 14 bases. Germline CDR1 reads LNHDA; CDR2 reads SQIVND (reference sequence). After removal of 10 bases from V and 3 bases from J, the junction contained 7 bases not matched to a gene. This CDR3 has 15 amino acids. The CDR3 DNA follows: TGTGCCACCGAGACGGGACTAGCGGGGGAAGAGACCCAGTACTTC. Encoded protein: CATETGLAGEETQYF.

CDR3 region: CASSFLGTLNVAGYGYTF. The CDR3 DNA reads TGTGCCAGCAGCTTTTTGGGGACATTAAACGTGGCAGGATATGGCTACACCTTC. The rearrangement uses TRBV7-9 and TRBJ1-2; weak D call: TRBD1 (6 bases). The V end was cut by 3 bases, the J end by 5 bases, with 25 bases between. Per germline, CDR1 SEHNR and CDR2 FQNEAQ (reference sequence). This CDR3 comprises 18 residues. The entire variable domain, with the rest obtained from reference TRBV7-9 and TRBJ1-2, is as follows: DTGVSQNPRHKITKRGQNVTFRCDPISEHNRLYWYRQTLGQGPEFLTYFQNEAQLEKSRLLSDRFSAERPKGSFSTLEIQRTEQGDSAMYLCASSFLGTLNVAGYGYTFGSGTRLTVV.

V is TRBV2 and J is TRBJ2-7; a possible D gene is TRBD1 (5 bases). The ends were cut back, 6 bases at V and 6 bases at J, with 6 bases in the middle. Germline CDR1 SNHLY, CDR2 FYNNEI. The CDR3 consists of 10 residues. CDR3 in amino acids: CASRTAEQYF. In DNA form, the CDR3 reads TGTGCCAGCAGGACAGCCGAGCAGTACTTC.

The rearrangement links TRBV18 to TRBJ2-7, with D possibly matching TRBD2 (6 bases). The V end was cut by 0 bases, the J end by 4 bases, with 10 bases between. CDR1 and CDR2 from the germline V gene are KGHSH and LQKENI. This CDR3 spans 14 amino acids. CDR3 loop: CASSPPGGTYEQYF. CDR3 in DNA: TGTGCCAGCTCACCACCGGGCGGGACTTACGAGCAGTACTTC.

This chain joins TRBV24-1 and TRBJ2-3, with D possibly being TRBD2 (7 bases). This CDR3 is built from 13 residues. The V end was cut by 12 bases, the J end by 1 base, with 13 bases between. CDR1 KGHDR and CDR2 SFDVKD come from the germline V gene. CDR3 region: CAAGARGTDTQYF. CDR3 nucleotide sequence: TGTGCCGCGGGGGCCAGAGGCACAGATACGCAGTATTTT.

The chain links TRBV28 to TRBJ1-1; TRBD1 might be the D (6 bases). The length of the CDR3 is 12 residues. The V and J ends lost 8 bases and 5 bases respectively, with 12 bases between them. Germline V gene sequence: CDR1 MDHEN, CDR2 SYDVKM. The CDR3 here is CASLDSSTEAFF. The CDR3 DNA sequence: TGTGCCAGCCTGGACAGTTCGACTGAAGCTTTCTTT.